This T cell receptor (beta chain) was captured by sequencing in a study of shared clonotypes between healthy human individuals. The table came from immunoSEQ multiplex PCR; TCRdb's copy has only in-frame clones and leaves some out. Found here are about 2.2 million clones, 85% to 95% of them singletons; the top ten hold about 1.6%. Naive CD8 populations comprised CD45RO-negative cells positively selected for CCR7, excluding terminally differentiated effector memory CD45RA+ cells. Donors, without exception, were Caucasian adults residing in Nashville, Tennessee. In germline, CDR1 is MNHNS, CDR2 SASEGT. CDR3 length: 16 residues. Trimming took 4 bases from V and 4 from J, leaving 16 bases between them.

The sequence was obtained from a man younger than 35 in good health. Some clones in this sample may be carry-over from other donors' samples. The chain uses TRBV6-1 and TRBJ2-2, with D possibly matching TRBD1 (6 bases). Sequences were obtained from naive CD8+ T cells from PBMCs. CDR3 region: CASSVRLGHLTGELFF. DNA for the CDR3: TGTGCCAGCAGTGTTCGTTTGGGACACCTCACCGGGGAGCTGTTTTTT.